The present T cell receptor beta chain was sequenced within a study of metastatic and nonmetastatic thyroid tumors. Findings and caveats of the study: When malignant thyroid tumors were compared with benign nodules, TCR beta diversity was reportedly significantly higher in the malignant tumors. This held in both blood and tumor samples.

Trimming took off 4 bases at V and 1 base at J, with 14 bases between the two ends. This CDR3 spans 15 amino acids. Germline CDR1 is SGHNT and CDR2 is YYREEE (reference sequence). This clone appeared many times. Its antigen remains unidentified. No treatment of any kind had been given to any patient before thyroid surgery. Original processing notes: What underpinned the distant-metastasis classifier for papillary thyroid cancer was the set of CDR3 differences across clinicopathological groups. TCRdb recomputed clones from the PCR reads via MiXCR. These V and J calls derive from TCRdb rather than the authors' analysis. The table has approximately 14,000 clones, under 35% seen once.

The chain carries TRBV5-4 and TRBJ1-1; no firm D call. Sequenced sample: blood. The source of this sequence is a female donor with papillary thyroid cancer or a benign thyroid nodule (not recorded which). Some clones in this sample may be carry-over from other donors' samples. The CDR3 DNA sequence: TGTGCCAGCAGCCCTGCAGGCAGCAAGAACACTGAAGCTTTCTTT. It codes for CASSPAGSKNTEAFF.